The 27 T cell receptor beta chains in this list originate from one sample, sequenced in a study of vaccination and CD4 T cells after COVID-19. Described time point: late sampling 161 to 241 days after vaccination in three convalescent patients. Treatment denoted: roughly 11-day PBMC culture with coronavirus spike peptide pools or control peptides (ViraFEST assay). These receptors' targets are unknown. The study sequenced cultured CD4+ T cell DNA using the Oncomine TCR Beta short-read assay. Each CDR3 protein is one row after TCRdb ran MiXCR on the PCR reads. This sample has over 15,000 distinct CDR3 sequences, with approximately 40% found just once. The specimen comprised CD4+ T cells from blood, cultured in vitro, sampled about 7 months after SARS-CoV-2 vaccination. The source is a human donor who had recovered from COVID-19.

The chain has TRBV7-3 and TRBJ2-1, with unresolved D. The V end was cut by 2 bases, the J end by 4 bases, with 12 bases between. CDR3 size: 15 residues. Germline CDR1 is SGHTA and CDR2 is FQGTGA. The CDR3 reads CASSLDLGVYNEQFF. CDR3 nucleotides: TGTGCCAGCAGCTTAGATCTCGGCGTATACAATGAGCAGTTCTTC.

This clonotype was observed a few times. For the CDR3, the DNA is TGCAGTGCTGACAGGGACTACGAGCAGTACTTC. Amino acid sequence: CSADRDYEQYF. This sequence joins TRBV20-1 and TRBJ2-7; 7 bases are a match to TRBD1. J gave up 3 bases and V 5 bases, and 1 base lay outside the gene matches. The CDR3 consists of 11 residues. The germline V gene has CDR1 DFQATT and CDR2 SNEGSKA (reference sequence).

In its sample, this clonotype was seen a few times. The chain combines TRBV24-1 with TRBJ2-2; 9 bases match TRBD1. Germline-derived CDR1 and CDR2 are KGHDR and SFDVKD. The ends lost 3 bases at V and 4 bases at J; junction bases unmatched: 5. This CDR3 comprises 16 residues. This chain's CDR3 is CATSDGDRVGTGELFF. The CDR3, as DNA: TGTGCCACCAGTGATGGGGACAGGGTGGGCACCGGGGAGCTGTTTTTT.

This clonotype was seen a handful of times. The chain links TRBV20-1 to TRBJ2-2; D might be TRBD2 (5 bases). The CDR3 totals 13 residues. Trimming removed 6 bases at V and 5 bases at J, with 13 bases between. CDR1 DFQATT and CDR2 SNEGSKA come from the germline V gene (reference sequence). This chain's CDR3 is CSALRAVTGELFF. DNA for the CDR3: TGCAGTGCCTTGAGGGCTGTGACCGGGGAGCTGTTTTTT.

This clonotype appeared a single time. The V call is TRBV25-1, the J call TRBJ1-2; D gene unclear. Per the germline V gene, CDR1 is MGHDK and CDR2 is SYGVNS. The CDR3 spans 11 residues. The V end lost 7 bases, the J end lost 2 bases, and 5 bases lay between the germline ends. Here the CDR3 DNA reads TGTGCCAGCAACAACAACTATGGCTACACCTTC. Translating it yields CASNNNYGYTF.

This clonotype was observed a handful of times. This chain connects TRBV25-1 to TRBJ2-7; D is ambiguous. Between the trimmed V and J ends, which lost 0 bases and 0 bases, there was a span of 6 bases. The CDR3 covers 14 residues. Germline-derived CDR1 and CDR2 are MGHDK and SYGVNS. The CDR3 here is CASSEYGGSYEQYF. DNA of the CDR3: TGTGCCAGCAGTGAATACGGCGGCTCCTACGAGCAGTACTTC.

In this sample, this clonotype turned up a few times. This chain links TRBV20-1 with TRBJ1-1; no definite D call. The V gene lost 0 bases and the J gene lost 4 bases, with 6 bases spanning the gap. The germline V gene has CDR1 DFQATT and CDR2 SNEGSKA (reference sequence). The CDR3 covers 12 residues. CDR3 sequence reads: CSARDSATEAFF. CDR3 sequence (DNA): TGCAGTGCTAGAGATTCGGCCACTGAAGCTTTCTTT.

The chain employs TRBV27 and TRBJ1-5; D remains unclear. The length of the CDR3 is 16 residues. Germline V gene data show CDR1 as MNHEY and CDR2 as SMNVEV (reference sequence). Trimming removed 0 bases from V and 4 bases from J, with 13 bases in between. CDR3 in DNA: TGTGCCAGCAGTTTATCGTTTGGTTTTAGTAATCAGCCCCAGCATTTT. Its protein product is CASSLSFGFSNQPQHF.

The CDR3 DNA sequence: TGTGCCAGCAGCCGCGGCTCTGCGGGGCTGGGAGAGACCCAGTACTTC. Translating gives CASSRGSAGLGETQYF. The V gene is TRBV11-3, the J gene TRBJ2-5; perhaps TRBD2 as D (6 bases). V lost 5 bases and J 4 bases, leaving 20 bases between the germline ends. CDR3 length equals 16 residues. Germline CDR1 reads SGHNT; CDR2 reads YENEEA. Based on the CDR3 plus reference TRBV11-3 and TRBJ2-5, the full variable domain is EAGVVQSPRYKIIEKKQPVAFWCNPISGHNTLYWYLQNLGQGPELLIRYENEEAVDDSQLPKDRFSAERLKGVDSTLKIQPAELGDSAVYLCASSRGSAGLGETQYFGPGTRLLVL.

This chain connects TRBV4-2 to TRBJ2-7, with TRBD1 as a possible D gene (5 bases). The CDR3 extends over 16 amino acids. Trimming removed 1 base from V and 0 bases from J, with 13 bases in between. CDR1 LGHNA and CDR2 YNFKEQ come from the germline V gene. The CDR3, as DNA: TGTGCCAGCAGCCAAGGGGGCAGGGTGAGCTCCTACGAGCAGTACTTC. This codes for CASSQGGRVSSYEQYF.

The chain employs TRBV27 and TRBJ2-3; D is unresolved. This CDR3 spans 13 amino acids. Trimming pared 7 bases from V and 2 bases from J, leaving 10 bases between. From germline, CDR1 is MNHEY and CDR2 SMNVEV (reference sequence). The CDR3 DNA is TGTGCCAGCAAGGGATACGCCACAGATACGCAGTATTTT. Residues: CASKGYATDTQYF.

This clonotype has just a few counts. This chain uses TRBV7-3 with TRBJ1-1; perhaps TRBD1 as D (6 bases). Trimming removed 0 bases at V and 5 bases at J, with 13 bases between. Germline values: CDR1 SGHTA, CDR2 FQGTGA. There are 15 residues in the CDR3. The CDR3 sequence: CASSLTGGGHTEAFF. The DNA of the CDR3 is TGTGCCAGCAGCTTAACAGGGGGGGGCCATACTGAAGCTTTCTTT.

The chain combines TRBV10-3 with TRBJ2-7; no clear D. The V end was cut by 4 bases, the J end by 6 bases, with 16 bases between. CDR1 is ENHRY and CDR2 is SYGVKD in the germline V gene. This CDR3 region has 14 residues. CDR3 residues: CAISGTAHTPEQYF. CDR3 DNA sequence: TGTGCCATCAGTGGTACGGCTCATACGCCCGAGCAGTACTTC.

This rearrangement joins TRBV20-1 to TRBJ2-5, with a tentative D call TRBD2 (6 bases). CDR3 length: 15 residues. V shed 5 bases and J shed 5 bases, with 21 bases lying between them. CDR1 is DFQATT, CDR2 SNEGSKA, per germline (reference sequence). CDR3 DNA: TGCAGTGCTCCGGACCCGAGAGGGGCGGGGGAGACCCAGTACTTC. Its protein product is CSAPDPRGAGETQYF.

This clonotype occurred a few times. The rearrangement joins TRBV7-2 to TRBJ1-1; D remains ambiguous. The CDR3 runs to 15 residues. The V gene lost 2 bases and the J gene lost 2 bases, with 12 bases spanning the gap. The germline V gene encodes CDR1 SGHTA and CDR2 FQGNSA. The CDR3 DNA reads TGTGCCAGCAGCTTATATGGAGTCCGAAACACTGAAGCTTTCTTT. Protein product: CASSLYGVRNTEAFF.

V gene TRBV7-3 combines with J gene TRBJ2-2; TRBD1 aligns across 8 bases. There are 16 residues in the CDR3. V was pared by 5 bases and J by 4 bases, with 9 bases of the junction left unmatched. Germline CDR1 is SGHTA and CDR2 is FQGTGA. This CDR3 reads CASSNAGTGGTGELFF. The CDR3 DNA is TGTGCCAGCAGCAATGCCGGGACAGGAGGCACCGGGGAGCTGTTTTTT. Full variable domain (remainder filled in from reference TRBV7-3 and TRBJ2-2): GAGVSQTPSNKVTEKGKYVELRCDPISGHTALYWYRQSLGQGPEFLIYFQGTGAADDSGLPNDRFFAVRPEGSVSTLKIQRTERGDSAVYLCASSNAGTGGTGELFFGEGSRLTVL.

This chain connects TRBV7-2 to TRBJ2-5, with D uncertain. V lost 1 base and J lost 5, with 8 bases in between. Germline V lookup: CDR1 SGHTA, CDR2 FQGNSA. This CDR3 has 13 amino acids. CDR3 DNA: TGTGCCAGCAGCTTAGAAGGTGGTGAGACCCAGTACTTC. As protein: CASSLEGGETQYF.

The rearrangement joins TRBV7-6 to TRBJ2-2; 9 bases agree with TRBD2. The CDR3 sequence is 18 residues long. CDR1 is SGHVS, CDR2 FNYEAQ, per germline. The junction had 10 bases not matched to a gene; V was cut back by 1 base and J by 4 bases. CDR3 nucleotides: TGTGCCAGCAGCTTAGATATTCCGGGACTAGCCCCCACCGGGGAGCTGTTTTTT. This gives the protein CASSLDIPGLAPTGELFF.

The chain has TRBV6-5 and TRBJ2-7; 15 bases are shared with TRBD2. CDR3 length: 15 amino acids. Germline V gene lookup returns CDR1 MNHEY and CDR2 SVGAGI. Trimming took 0 bases from V and 13 from J; bases not matched to a gene: 7. The CDR3 DNA reads TGTGCCAGCAGTTACTCCCGGACTAGCGGGGGGGCCCCCTACTTC. Amino acid sequence: CASSYSRTSGGAPYF.

The rearrangement joins TRBV15 to TRBJ1-2; possible D gene TRBD1, 6 bases. The CDR3 contains 15 residues. Deletions cut 5 bases from V and 3 bases from J, with 16 bases between. Germline assignment: CDR1 LNHNV and CDR2 YYDKDF (reference sequence). CDR3 coding DNA: TGTGCCACCAGCGAGGGAAATCGGGGGCACTATGGCTACACCTTC. It codes for CATSEGNRGHYGYTF.

The rearrangement uses TRBV5-1 and TRBJ1-2; no clear D. Germline V gene sequence: CDR1 SGHRS, CDR2 YFSETQ. V was cut by 3 bases and J by 0 bases, with 9 bases left in between. The CDR3 extends over 14 amino acids. Here the CDR3 reads CASSSTTANYGYTF. The CDR3 nucleotides read TGCGCCAGCAGCTCCACGACCGCTAACTATGGCTACACCTTC.

The V and J genes are TRBV2 and TRBJ1-2; D ambiguous. Germline V gene lookup returns CDR1 SNHLY and CDR2 FYNNEI. CDR3 length: 13 amino acids. The ends were cut back, 8 bases at V and 1 base at J, with 11 bases in the middle. CDR3 sequence reads: CASPGGLNYGYTF. In DNA, the CDR3 is TGTGCCAGCCCCGGTGGGCTTAACTATGGCTACACCTTC.

As to this clonotype: The junction departs from the called germline gene at one end, perhaps through a read error. The chain recombines TRBV7-3 with TRBJ2-7; the D is unclear. The CDR3 has 16 residues. The germline gives CDR1 SGHTA, CDR2 FQGTGA. The DNA for the CDR3 is TGTGCCAGCAGCTTGATTAACTCCCTCAGTGACGACGAGCGGTACTTC. It codes for CASSLINSLSDDERYF.

The chain joins TRBV7-8 to TRBJ1-2, with TRBD1 identical over 9 bases. Germline-derived CDR1 and CDR2 are SGHVS and FQNEAQ. The CDR3 is 15 residues long. The V gene end was trimmed by 5 bases and the J gene end by 4 bases; junction bases not matched to a gene: 8. CDR3 sequence: CASSPWDRESYGYTF. CDR3 nucleotide sequence: TGTGCCAGCAGCCCCTGGGACAGGGAGAGCTATGGCTACACCTTC.

This chain connects TRBV20-1 to TRBJ2-3; 10 bases align to TRBD2. From germline, CDR1 is DFQATT and CDR2 SNEGSKA (reference sequence). The CDR3 is 13 residues long. Trimming at V came to 6 bases and at J to 5 bases, leaving 5 bases not matched to a gene. In nucleotides, the CDR3 is TGCAGTGCAAATCTAGCGGGGGTAGATACGCAGTATTTT. It specifies CSANLAGVDTQYF.

The gene calls are TRBV5-1 and TRBJ2-5, with 7 bases lining up with TRBD1. There are 14 residues in the CDR3. CDR1 SGHRS and CDR2 YFSETQ come from the germline V gene. After removal of 4 bases from V and 2 bases from J, the junction contained 5 bases not matched to a gene. The DNA for the CDR3 is TGCGCCAGCAGCGAGGGACAGCCACAAGAGACCCAGTACTTC. It specifies CASSEGQPQETQYF.

V and J are TRBV24-1 and TRBJ2-3; 7 bases match TRBD2. Looked up from germline, CDR1 is KGHDR and CDR2 is SFDVKD. CDR3 length: 16 amino acids. Germline trimming cut 3 bases from V and 6 bases from J; bases unmatched to any gene: 11. The CDR3 DNA reads TGTGCCACCAGTGATCCTGTGGCGGGAGAATCGGATACGCAGTATTTT. Protein product: CATSDPVAGESDTQYF.